A single sample gave rise to the 28 T cell receptor beta chains below, sequenced in a study. TCRdb passed the RT-PCR reads through MiXCR, listing each CDR3 protein once. The sample yields about 680,000 distinct CDR3 sequences, 13% to 15% seen once. The specimen sequenced was memory CD4+ T cells from blood. The receptors here all came from a female donor in good health, serving as a healthy control.

The chain carries TRBV7-9 and TRBJ1-3; unclear D gene. CDR1 and CDR2 (germline): SEHNR, FQNEAQ (reference sequence). This CDR3 is 13 amino acids long. The V end was cut by 3 bases, the J end by 8 bases, with 11 bases between. The CDR3 nucleotides are TGTGCCAGCAGCTTCAGCGGTCGGGACACCATATATTTT. This gives the protein CASSFSGRDTIYF.

This clonotype occurred many times. This chain uses TRBV6-5 with TRBJ1-4, with 9 bases aligning to TRBD1. V dropped 0 bases and J dropped 8; count of bases not matched to a gene: 4. CDR3 length equals 15 residues. CDR1 MNHEY and CDR2 SVGAGI come from the germline V gene. CDR3 DNA sequence: TGTGCCAGCAGTTACTCGACAGGGGGGCGCGAAAAACTGTTTTTT. It codes for CASSYSTGGREKLFF.

J is TRBJ2-7 and V is TRBV29-1, with TRBD1 matching over 9 bases. Germline trimming cut 3 bases from V and 4 bases from J; bases unmatched to any gene: 1. The CDR3 runs to 12 residues. CDR1 and CDR2 from the germline V gene are SQVTM and ANQGSEA. The CDR3: CSVEGTGYEQYF. CDR3 coding DNA: TGCAGCGTTGAGGGGACAGGGTACGAGCAGTACTTC.

The CDR3 is CSARTLGTGVNSPLHF. CDR3 in DNA: TGCAGTGCTCGGACCCTCGGGACAGGGGTTAATTCACCCCTCCACTTT. The rearrangement links TRBV20-1 to TRBJ1-6; TRBD1 aligns across 10 bases. V shed 5 bases, J shed 6 bases, and the junction held 10 bases outside the gene matches. Looked up from germline, CDR1 is DFQATT and CDR2 is SNEGSKA (reference sequence). The CDR3 length is 16 residues.

In regard to this clonotype: This may be a read error: a much more frequent sequence differs by one nucleotide. The rearrangement links TRBV2 to TRBJ1-6; D gene unclear. Trimming stripped 4 bases from V and 6 bases from J, with 1 base between. The CDR3 sequence is 11 residues long. Germline CDR1 is SNHLY and CDR2 is FYNNEI. In nucleotides, the CDR3 is TGTGCCAGCAGTGTTAATTCACCCCTCCACTTT. Translating gives CASSVNSPLHF.

This clonotype was seen repeatedly, ten times or more. The chain links TRBV6-5 to TRBJ2-1, with 11 bases identical to TRBD2. The CDR3 loop spans 15 amino acids. V lost 0 bases and J lost 11; bases outside the gene matches: 6. CDR1 is MNHEY, CDR2 SVGAGI, per germline. In DNA, the CDR3 is TGTGCCAGCAGTTACTCCCCGACTAGCGGGGATAAGCAGTTCTTC. Protein sequence: CASSYSPTSGDKQFF.

This clonotype was picked up a small number of times. This chain links TRBV12-3 or TRBV12-4 with TRBJ2-6; D unresolved. V was shortened by 2 bases and J by 4 bases, with 12 bases between the two germline ends. The CDR3 contains 16 residues. CDR3 in amino acids: CASSLYSGSGANVLTF. The CDR3 coding sequence is TGTGCCAGCAGTTTATACTCTGGGTCCGGGGCCAACGTCCTGACTTTC.

This clonotype was observed many times. The J gene is TRBJ2-4, the V gene TRBV30; D gene uncertain. CDR3 length: 13 amino acids. V dropped 0 bases and J dropped 6 bases, with 9 bases sitting between them. Germline V gene data show CDR1 as GTSNPN and CDR2 as SVGIG (reference sequence). The CDR3 spells CAWSVSGGNIQYF. The CDR3 region has the DNA TGTGCCTGGAGTGTATCCGGCGGAAACATTCAGTACTTC.

A word on this clonotype: Since a much larger clone is just one base distant, this may be a read error. The rearrangement links TRBV5-1 to TRBJ2-5; TRBD1 aligns across 7 bases. Per the germline V gene, CDR1 is SGHRS and CDR2 is YFSETQ. V lost 6 bases and J lost 6; bases outside the gene matches: 11. The CDR3 is 14 residues long. This CDR3 is CASTQGTRVKTQYF. The CDR3 coding sequence is TGCGCCAGCACACAGGGGACGAGAGTAAAGACCCAGTACTTC. Full variable domain (missing parts from reference TRBV5-1 and TRBJ2-5): KAGVTQTPRYLIKTRGQQVTLSCSPISGHRSVSWYQQTPGQGLQFLFEYFSETQRNKGNFPGRFSGRQFSNSRSEMNVSTLELGDSALYLCASTQGTRVKTQYFGPGTRLLVL.

This clonotype was observed a few times. The rearrangement links TRBV12-1 to TRBJ2-1; TRBD1, the table's D call, was not compared with the DNA. TRBV12-1 is tagged as a pseudogene. This CDR3 contains 15 residues. Here the CDR3 DNA reads TGTGCCAGCAGCCCCCCAGGCAGCAGATTCAATGAGCAGTTCTTC. Translating gives CASSPPGSRFNEQFF.

V and J are TRBV28 and TRBJ1-4; D remains ambiguous. CDR1 MDHEN and CDR2 SYDVKM come from the germline V gene. V was shortened by 6 bases and J by 0 bases, with 14 bases between the two germline ends. This CDR3 is built from 16 residues. CDR3 region: CASSPPRGATNEKLFF. CDR3 nucleotide sequence: TGTGCCAGCAGCCCCCCCCGGGGAGCAACTAATGAAAAACTGTTTTTT.

On this clonotype: One end of the junction fails to match germline, which may point to a read error. This chain uses TRBV20-1 with TRBJ2-2; 8 bases map to TRBD2. The CDR3 totals 15 residues. Looked up from germline, CDR1 is DFQATT and CDR2 is SNEGSKA (reference sequence). The DNA of the CDR3 is TGCAGTGCTCCCCAAGCGGGAGCGAAAACCGGGGAGCTGTTTTTT. Translating it yields CSAPQAGAKTGELFF.

The CDR3 reads CASSLEGGPYNEQFF. The CDR3 DNA sequence: TGCGCCAGCAGCTTGGAGGGGGGCCCCTACAATGAGCAGTTCTTC. The chain uses TRBV5-1 and TRBJ2-1; D tentatively fits TRBD1 or TRBD2 (6 bases each). The CDR3 is 15 amino acids. Trimming took 0 bases from V and 2 from J, leaving 9 bases between them. Germline loops: CDR1 SGHRS, CDR2 YFSETQ.

This clonotype has more than one count but fewer than ten. The rearrangement joins TRBV20-1 to TRBJ2-7, with a tentative D call TRBD2 (7 bases). Trimming left V 1 base short and J 6 bases short, with 16 bases between. CDR1 is DFQATT, CDR2 SNEGSKA, per germline (reference sequence). This CDR3 has 14 residues. The CDR3 DNA is TGCAGTGCTAGAGTAGGGGGGGCGGTTGGCGAGCAGTACTTC. It translates to CSARVGGAVGEQYF.

This clonotype was recorded at least ten times. The chain carries TRBV7-2 and TRBJ2-7; a possible D gene is TRBD2 (7 bases). This CDR3 is built from 15 residues. The V gene lost 5 bases and the J gene lost 2 bases, with 16 bases spanning the gap. Germline CDR1 is SGHTA and CDR2 is FQGNSA. CDR3 region: CASSAQGGGTYEQYF. Written as DNA, the CDR3 is TGTGCCAGCAGCGCTCAAGGGGGAGGGACCTACGAGCAGTACTTC.

This sequence joins TRBV20-1 and TRBJ2-3, with 8 bases aligning to TRBD2. Germline CDR1 reads DFQATT; CDR2 reads SNEGSKA (reference sequence). The CDR3 extends over 14 amino acids. V was pared by 5 bases and J by 2 bases, with 6 bases of the junction left unmatched. This CDR3 is CSAGPSGYTDTQYF. Written as DNA, the CDR3 is TGCAGTGCTGGACCTAGCGGGTACACAGATACGCAGTATTTT.

The rearrangement uses TRBV10-3 and TRBJ1-1; D gene unclear. This CDR3 comprises 15 residues. The V end lost 6 bases, the J end lost 0 bases, and 14 bases lay between the germline ends. CDR1 ENHRY and CDR2 SYGVKD come from the germline V gene. CDR3 sequence (DNA): TGTGCCATCAGAAACAGAGATAGAATGAACACTGAAGCTTTCTTT. Its protein product is CAIRNRDRMNTEAFF.

This clonotype has just a few counts. The rearrangement joins TRBV2 to TRBJ1-6; 10 nucleotides match TRBD1. The CDR3 is 16 residues long. The V and J ends lost 7 bases and 3 bases, in that order; junction bases with no gene match: 6. CDR1 SNHLY and CDR2 FYNNEI come from the germline V gene. CDR3 in amino acids: CASKPGQGIYNSPLHF. CDR3 in DNA: TGTGCCAGCAAGCCGGGACAGGGGATCTATAATTCACCCCTCCACTTT.

The sample holds many counts of this clonotype. The rearrangement uses TRBV20-1 and TRBJ2-5; D is perhaps TRBD1 (5 bases). V was clipped by 4 bases and J by 7 bases, with 22 bases between them. The germline V gene encodes CDR1 DFQATT and CDR2 SNEGSKA (reference sequence). This CDR3 region has 15 residues. The CDR3 spells CSATLPQGTVGTQYF. The CDR3 DNA follows: TGCAGTGCTACCCTACCCCAGGGTACAGTGGGGACCCAGTACTTC.

The chain joins TRBV28 to TRBJ1-1, with D hard to call. In germline, CDR1 is MDHEN, CDR2 SYDVKM. The V end was cut by 6 bases, the J end by 6 bases, with 14 bases between. The CDR3 length is 13 residues. As DNA, the CDR3 is TGTGCCAGCAGAGAGGGAGTCGAACCTGAAGCTTTCTTT. Its protein is CASREGVEPEAFF.

A remark on this clonotype: This could be a read error, since a much larger clone is one nucleotide away. V gene TRBV6-2 or TRBV6-3 combines with J gene TRBJ1-1; D possibly corresponds to TRBD1 (6 bases). This CDR3 region has 14 residues. Germline V gives CDR1 MNHEY, CDR2 SVGEGT. The CDR3 DNA reads TGTGCCAGCATTGCGGGACAAATGAACACTGAAGCTTCCTTT. The encoded protein is CASIAGQMNTEASF.

This clonotype appeared a few times. This rearrangement joins TRBV7-2 to TRBJ2-3, with 7 bases lining up with TRBD2. CDR1 is SGHTA, CDR2 FQGNSA, per germline. With 5 bases clipped from V and 1 base from J, the junction kept 9 bases outside the gene matches. The CDR3 has 16 amino acids. The CDR3 loop reads CASSPGRRGGTDTQYF. The CDR3 nucleotides are TGTGCCAGCAGCCCAGGGCGCCGGGGGGGCACAGATACGCAGTATTTT.

This clonotype was counted only a few times. This chain uses TRBV6-5 with TRBJ2-7; 9 bases match TRBD1. CDR3 length equals 15 residues. Trimming at V came to 4 bases and at J to 5 bases, leaving 9 bases not matched to a gene. Germline V CDR1 and CDR2: MNHEY, SVGAGI. DNA of the CDR3: TGTGCCAGCAGTTGCGCCGGGACAGGGTGCGACGAGCAGTACTTC. Translating gives CASSCAGTGCDEQYF.

The chain employs TRBV5-1 and TRBJ1-4, with a possible D match to TRBD1 (5 bases). From germline, CDR1 is SGHRS and CDR2 YFSETQ. Trimming took 5 bases from V and 11 from J, leaving 13 bases between them. The CDR3 sequence is 12 residues long. CDR3 nucleotides: TGCGCCAGCAGGATCACGGGGGGGAAACTGTTTTTT. This encodes CASRITGGKLFF.

This clonotype was found many times. V and J are TRBV7-9 and TRBJ1-1; 10 nucleotides agree with TRBD1. With 1 base clipped from V and 1 base from J, the junction kept 0 bases outside the gene matches. Per germline, CDR1 SEHNR and CDR2 FQNEAQ (reference sequence). CDR3 size: 15 residues. The CDR3 nucleotides read TGTGCCAGCAGCTTAGGGACAGGGGGGAACACTGAAGCTTTCTTT. This sequence encodes CASSLGTGGNTEAFF.

This clonotype has more than one count but fewer than ten. The chain employs TRBV7-9 and TRBJ1-1; the D is unclear. Looked up from germline, CDR1 is SEHNR and CDR2 is FQNEAQ (reference sequence). The CDR3 runs to 18 residues. V was clipped by 3 bases and J by 1 base, with 21 bases between them. CDR3 protein: CASSLARPSVGENTEAFF. The CDR3 DNA reads as TGTGCCAGCAGCTTGGCTCGACCGTCGGTGGGCGAGAACACTGAAGCTTTCTTT.

This clonotype was seen a few times. The genes are TRBV6-5 and TRBJ2-7; TRBD2 matches at 8 bases. The CDR3 sequence is 16 residues long. The junction had 11 bases not matched to a gene; V was cut back by 4 bases and J by 3 bases. Germline values: CDR1 MNHEY, CDR2 SVGAGI. CDR3: CASSSRLAGNVYEQYF. The CDR3, as DNA: TGTGCCAGCAGTTCGAGGCTAGCGGGCAACGTCTACGAGCAGTACTTC.

In its sample, this clonotype was seen a few times. The chain has TRBV27 and TRBJ1-3, with a possible D match to TRBD1 (6 bases). The V end lost 11 bases, the J end lost 4 bases, and 12 bases lay between the germline ends. This CDR3 is 12 amino acids long. Germline V gene data show CDR1 as MNHEY and CDR2 as SMNVEV (reference sequence). The CDR3 loop reads CARRRGGNTIYF. As DNA, the CDR3 is TGTGCCCGACGCAGGGGCGGAAACACCATATATTTT.